This T cell receptor (beta chain) was captured in a study of cytomegalovirus exposure and HLA in healthy donors. About the study: There were some 410 genotyped donors. Of these, 81% fell in the genetic ancestry cluster associated with self-reported Caucasian donors.

This CDR3 is built from 15 residues. V lost 3 bases to trimming and J lost 6 bases, with 16 bases between them. CDR1 SGHNT and CDR2 YYREEE come from the germline V gene (reference sequence). Use of 60 Vbeta and 13 Jbeta primers characterized the PCR. The table came from immunoSEQ multiplex PCR; TCRdb's copy has only in-frame clones and leaves some out. The profile shows approximately 190,000 clones, 78% of them singletons. The sequence was obtained from a woman in her twenties or thirties in good health and CMV-seropositive. Sequencing was performed on PBMCs. The chain combines TRBV5-4 with TRBJ2-1, with no clear D. CDR3: CASSSQPRSVNEQFF. The CDR3 bases are TGTGCCAGCAGCTCTCAACCCCGGTCGGTCAATGAGCAGTTCTTC.